The 15 T cell receptor beta chains listed next were all sequenced from one sample in a study of T cell responses to AZD1222 COVID-19 vaccine. Using immunoSEQ multiplex PCR, the repertoire was profiled, and TCRdb retains in-frame clones only, with some absent. The table includes over 70,000 clones, approximately 89% detected once. Sequenced here: peripheral blood, sampled 28 days after the second AZD1222 dose. These receptors all stem from an adult who received the AZD1222 COVID-19 vaccine.

The V gene is TRBV9, the J gene TRBJ1-1; the D gene is possibly TRBD1 (5 bases). Germline CDR1 reads SGDLS; CDR2 reads YYNGEE. The CDR3 is 12 amino acids. The V end lost 3 bases, the J end lost 8 bases, and 11 bases lay between the germline ends. The DNA for the CDR3 is TGTGCCAGCAGCGACGGGCAGGGCGAAGCTTTCTTT. It translates to CASSDGQGEAFF.

The V gene is TRBV24-1, the J gene TRBJ1-6, with D possibly matching TRBD1 (5 bases). V was pared by 4 bases and J by 6 bases, with 15 bases between. The length of the CDR3 is 16 residues. Germline CDR1 and CDR2: KGHDR and SFDVKD. The CDR3 sequence is CATSDGRGSSNSPLHF. The CDR3 bases are TGTGCCACCAGTGACGGAAGGGGAAGTAGTAATTCACCCCTCCACTTT.

CDR3 sequence (DNA): TGCGCCAGCAGCTGGCCGGGACAGGGGGCCCCGAACTATGGCTACACCTTC. It is translated as CASSWPGQGAPNYGYTF. V gene TRBV5-1 combines with J gene TRBJ1-2, with 12 bases lining up with TRBD1. CDR3 length: 17 residues. CDR1 is SGHRS and CDR2 is YFSETQ in the germline V gene. V shed 3 bases and J 2 bases; nucleotides not matched to a gene: 8.

The gene calls are TRBV11-2 and TRBJ1-2; TRBD1 matches 7 bases. Per the germline V gene, CDR1 is SGHAT and CDR2 is FQNNGV. This CDR3 comprises 16 residues. V lost 0 bases to trimming and J lost 7 bases; unmatched junction nucleotides: 11. This CDR3 is CASSLDSRQGVFGYTF. The CDR3 DNA follows: TGTGCCAGCAGCTTAGATTCGAGACAGGGAGTTTTTGGCTACACCTTC. The variable domain in full, with the rest retrieved from reference TRBV11-2 and TRBJ1-2, is EAGVAQSPRYKIIEKRQSVAFWCNPISGHATLYWYQQILGQGPKLLIQFQNNGVVDDSQLPKDRFSAERLKGVDSTLKIQPAKLEDSAVYLCASSLDSRQGVFGYTFGSGTRLTVV.

V usage is TRBV7-3 and J usage is TRBJ2-2; 8 positions match TRBD1. There are 14 residues in the CDR3. The V and J ends lost 3 bases and 6 bases, in that order; junction bases with no gene match: 3. Germline V gene sequence: CDR1 SGHTA, CDR2 FQGTGA. CDR3 bases: TGTGCCAGCAGCTTCGACAGGGGAGCCGGGGAGCTGTTTTTT. Its translation is CASSFDRGAGELFF.

This clone was found once. The chain employs TRBV7-3 and TRBJ2-1; TRBD2 agrees at 7 bases. The junction had 7 bases not matched to a gene; V was cut back by 5 bases and J by 12 bases. Germline-derived CDR1 and CDR2 are SGHTA and FQGTGA. There are 12 residues in the CDR3. The CDR3 sequence is CASSRTGGRQFF. CDR3 DNA sequence: TGTGCCAGCAGCCGAACGGGGGGAAGGCAGTTCTTC.

The count of this clone is one. The CDR3 sequence: CASGLVPADNEQFF. CDR3 in DNA: TGTGCTAGTGGTTTGGTACCTGCCGACAATGAGCAGTTCTTC. This chain joins TRBV12-5 and TRBJ2-1; D gene uncertain. CDR1 is LGHNT, CDR2 FRNRAP, per germline. This CDR3 contains 14 residues. V lost 0 bases and J lost 5, with 8 bases in between.

The genes are TRBV6-5 and TRBJ2-7, with TRBD1 as a possible D gene (6 bases). The CDR3 consists of 15 residues. Germline V CDR1 and CDR2: MNHEY, SVGAGI. V lost 5 bases, J lost 4 bases, and 18 bases lay in between. The CDR3 DNA reads TGTGCCAGCAGTCCCTCGGGGCAGGGGAGTTACGAGCAGTACTTC. The encoded protein is CASSPSGQGSYEQYF.

The rearrangement joins TRBV7-8 to TRBJ1-5; D may be TRBD1 (5 bases). Germline V gene data show CDR1 as SGHVS and CDR2 as FQNEAQ. The V end lost 5 bases, the J end lost 9 bases, and 17 bases lay between the germline ends. The CDR3 is made up of 14 amino acids. The DNA of the CDR3 is TGTGCCAGCAGCCCCGGGACTCAAACTCCGCCCCAGCATTTT. Translation: CASSPGTQTPPQHF.

This chain uses TRBV5-1 with TRBJ1-4, with TRBD1 matching 7 bases. The germline gives CDR1 SGHRS, CDR2 YFSETQ. The CDR3 loop spans 18 amino acids. Trimming took 1 base from V and 5 from J; bases not matched to a gene: 14. CDR3 in DNA: TGCGCCAGCAGCTTGAACGGACTAGACAGGGCCCTAAATGAAAAACTGTTTTTT. Its translation is CASSLNGLDRALNEKLFF.

In DNA, the CDR3 is TGTGCCAGCAGCGCGACCTACGAGCAGTACTTC. Translated, it gives CASSATYEQYF. The chain is built from TRBV3-1 (or the pseudogene TRBV3-2) and TRBJ2-7; D not certain. Trimming took off 5 bases at V and 2 bases at J, with 4 bases between the two ends. This CDR3 is 11 amino acids long. Germline CDR1 and CDR2: LGHDT and YNNKEL (reference sequence).

The chain recombines TRBV3-1 (or the pseudogene TRBV3-2) with TRBJ2-7; the match to TRBD2 covers 8 bases. Trimming removed 4 bases from V and 12 bases from J; junction bases left unmatched: 14. CDR1 is LGHDT, CDR2 YNNKEL, per germline (reference sequence). This CDR3 contains 14 residues. CDR3 residues: CASSPEAGGSGRYF. DNA for the CDR3: TGTGCCAGCAGCCCTGAGGCGGGGGGCTCGGGAAGGTACTTC.

The chain joins TRBV20-1 to TRBJ2-1, with D unresolved. The CDR3 runs to 11 residues. V dropped 7 bases and J dropped 10 bases, with 14 bases sitting between them. The V gene's germline CDR1 is DFQATT and CDR2 SNEGSKA (reference sequence). The DNA for the CDR3 is TGCAGTGGCAAAGACGTGACAGAGCAGTTCTTC. Residues: CSGKDVTEQFF.

This clone was seen only once. The gene calls are TRBV4-3 and TRBJ1-2; D possibly corresponds to TRBD1 (6 bases). Germline V gene lookup returns CDR1 LGHNA and CDR2 YSLEER. Trimming took 3 bases from V and 6 from J, leaving 20 bases between them. This CDR3 has 16 amino acids. CDR3: CASSHSPGAGKNGYTF. CDR3 bases: TGCGCCAGCAGCCACTCACCGGGGGCTGGGAAGAATGGCTACACCTTC.

CDR3 sequence reads: CASSQDPGQGYYEQFF. The CDR3 nucleotides are TGCGCCAGCAGCCAAGATCCGGGACAGGGGTACTATGAGCAGTTCTTC. J is TRBJ2-1 and V is TRBV4-3, with 10 nucleotides matching TRBD1. The CDR3 totals 16 residues. The J segment lost 8 bases and the V segment lost 0 bases, leaving 7 bases of the junction unmatched. Per germline, CDR1 LGHNA and CDR2 YSLEER.